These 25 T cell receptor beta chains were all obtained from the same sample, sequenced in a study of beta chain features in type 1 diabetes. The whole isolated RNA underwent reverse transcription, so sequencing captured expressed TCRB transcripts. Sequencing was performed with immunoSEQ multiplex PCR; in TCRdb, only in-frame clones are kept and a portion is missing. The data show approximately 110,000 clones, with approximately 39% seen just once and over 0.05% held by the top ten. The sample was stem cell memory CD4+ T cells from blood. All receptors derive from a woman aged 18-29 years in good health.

The CDR3 DNA reads as TGTGCCAGCAGCCCAGGGGGCATGCGTGGCTACACCTTC. Its protein is CASSPGGMRGYTF. This chain connects TRBV28 to TRBJ1-2; TRBD1 matches 8 bases. Germline V gene data show CDR1 as MDHEN and CDR2 as SYDVKM. The CDR3 extends over 13 amino acids. V shed 6 bases, J shed 7 bases, and the junction held 7 bases outside the gene matches.

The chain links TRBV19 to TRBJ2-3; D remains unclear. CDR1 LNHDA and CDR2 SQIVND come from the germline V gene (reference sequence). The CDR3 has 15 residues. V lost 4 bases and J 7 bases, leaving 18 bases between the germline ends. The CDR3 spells CASSSSRSAGNTQYF. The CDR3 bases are TGTGCCAGTAGTAGTTCCAGGTCAGCCGGTAATACGCAGTATTTT.

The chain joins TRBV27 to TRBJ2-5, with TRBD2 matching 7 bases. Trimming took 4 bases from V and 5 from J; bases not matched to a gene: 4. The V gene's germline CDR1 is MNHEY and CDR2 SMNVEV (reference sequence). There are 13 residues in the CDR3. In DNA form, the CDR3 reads TGTGCCAGCAGTTGGGGGGGGGAGGAGACCCAGTACTTC. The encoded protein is CASSWGGEETQYF.

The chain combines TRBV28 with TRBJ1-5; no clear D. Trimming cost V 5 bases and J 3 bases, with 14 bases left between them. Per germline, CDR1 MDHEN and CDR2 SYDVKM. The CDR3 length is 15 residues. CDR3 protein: CASSIYRGYNQPQHF. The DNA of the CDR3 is TGTGCCAGCAGTATTTACCGGGGATACAATCAGCCCCAGCATTTT.

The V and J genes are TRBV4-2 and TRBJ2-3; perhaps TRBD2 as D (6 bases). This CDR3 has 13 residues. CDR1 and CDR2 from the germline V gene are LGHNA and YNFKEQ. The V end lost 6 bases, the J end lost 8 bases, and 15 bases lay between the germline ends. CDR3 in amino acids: CASRPGGLTTQYF. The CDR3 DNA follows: TGTGCCAGCAGACCCGGAGGACTAACTACGCAGTATTTT.

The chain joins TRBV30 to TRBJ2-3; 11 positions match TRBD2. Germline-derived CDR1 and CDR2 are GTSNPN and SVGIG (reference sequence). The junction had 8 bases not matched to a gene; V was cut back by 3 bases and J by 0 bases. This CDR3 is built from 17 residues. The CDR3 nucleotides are TGTGCCTGGAGCCTACCGGGACTAGCGGCTAGCACAGATACGCAGTATTTT. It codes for CAWSLPGLAASTDTQYF.

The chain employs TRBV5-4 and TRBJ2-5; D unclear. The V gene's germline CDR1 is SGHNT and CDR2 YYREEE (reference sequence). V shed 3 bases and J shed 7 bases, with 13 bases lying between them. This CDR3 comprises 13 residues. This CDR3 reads CASSYRPLGTQYF. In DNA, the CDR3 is TGTGCCAGCAGCTATAGGCCGCTAGGGACCCAGTACTTC.

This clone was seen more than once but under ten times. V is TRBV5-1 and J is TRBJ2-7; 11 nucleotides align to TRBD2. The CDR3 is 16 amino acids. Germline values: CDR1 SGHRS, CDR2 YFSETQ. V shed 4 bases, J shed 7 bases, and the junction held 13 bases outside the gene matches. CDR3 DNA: TGCGCCAGCAGCCCTTCGACTAGCGGGACACCTTGGGAGCAGTACTTC. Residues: CASSPSTSGTPWEQYF.

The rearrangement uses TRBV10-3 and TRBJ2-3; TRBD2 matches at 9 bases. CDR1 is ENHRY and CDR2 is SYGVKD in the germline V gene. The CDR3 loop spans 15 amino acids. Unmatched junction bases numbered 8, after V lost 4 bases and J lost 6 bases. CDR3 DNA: TGTGCCATCAGTGGAGGAAGGCGGGAGGGGGATACGCAGTATTTT. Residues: CAISGGRREGDTQYF.

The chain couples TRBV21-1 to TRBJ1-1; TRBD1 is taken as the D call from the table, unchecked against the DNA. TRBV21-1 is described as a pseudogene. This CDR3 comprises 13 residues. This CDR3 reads CARTTGVDTEAFF. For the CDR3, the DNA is TGTGCCAGGACGACAGGGGTGGACACTGAAGCTTTCTTT.

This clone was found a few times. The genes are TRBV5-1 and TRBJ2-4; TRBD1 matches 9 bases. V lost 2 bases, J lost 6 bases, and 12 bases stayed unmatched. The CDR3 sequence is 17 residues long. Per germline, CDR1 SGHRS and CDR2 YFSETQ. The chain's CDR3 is CASSFYSGTGSLNIQYF. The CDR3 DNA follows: TGCGCCAGCAGCTTTTACTCCGGGACAGGGTCCCTAAACATTCAGTACTTC.

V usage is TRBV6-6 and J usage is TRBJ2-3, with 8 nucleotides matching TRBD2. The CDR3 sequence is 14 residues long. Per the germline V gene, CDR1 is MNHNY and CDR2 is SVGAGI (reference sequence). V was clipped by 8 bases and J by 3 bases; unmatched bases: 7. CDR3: CASRTSGVTDTQYF. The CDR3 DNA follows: TGTGCCAGCCGAACTAGCGGAGTAACAGATACGCAGTATTTT.

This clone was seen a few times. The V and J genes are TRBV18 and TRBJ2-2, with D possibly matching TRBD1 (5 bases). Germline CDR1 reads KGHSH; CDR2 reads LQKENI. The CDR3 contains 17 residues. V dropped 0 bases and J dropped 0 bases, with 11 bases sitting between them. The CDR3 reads CASSPPWAGTNTGELFF. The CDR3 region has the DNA TGTGCCAGCTCACCACCGTGGGCAGGGACGAACACCGGGGAGCTGTTTTTT.

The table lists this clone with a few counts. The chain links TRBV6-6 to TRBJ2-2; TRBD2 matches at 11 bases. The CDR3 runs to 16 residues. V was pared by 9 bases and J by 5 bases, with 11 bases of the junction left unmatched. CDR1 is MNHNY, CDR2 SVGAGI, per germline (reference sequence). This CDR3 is CASRLLAGVETGELFF. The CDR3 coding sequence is TGTGCCAGTCGTCTACTAGCGGGAGTGGAAACCGGGGAGCTGTTTTTT.

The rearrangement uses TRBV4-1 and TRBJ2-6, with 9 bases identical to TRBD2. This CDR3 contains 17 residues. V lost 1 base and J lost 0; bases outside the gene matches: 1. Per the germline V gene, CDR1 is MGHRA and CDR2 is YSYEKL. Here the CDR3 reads CASSQGGRASGANVLTF. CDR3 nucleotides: TGCGCCAGCAGCCAAGGCGGGAGGGCCTCTGGGGCCAACGTCCTGACTTTC.

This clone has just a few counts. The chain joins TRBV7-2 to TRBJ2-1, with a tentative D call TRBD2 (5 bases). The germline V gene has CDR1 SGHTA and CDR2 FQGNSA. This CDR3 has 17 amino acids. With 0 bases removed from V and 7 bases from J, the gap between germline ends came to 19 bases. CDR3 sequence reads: CASSLAPLRESGNEQFF. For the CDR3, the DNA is TGTGCCAGCAGCTTAGCCCCCCTACGGGAATCGGGAAATGAGCAGTTCTTC.

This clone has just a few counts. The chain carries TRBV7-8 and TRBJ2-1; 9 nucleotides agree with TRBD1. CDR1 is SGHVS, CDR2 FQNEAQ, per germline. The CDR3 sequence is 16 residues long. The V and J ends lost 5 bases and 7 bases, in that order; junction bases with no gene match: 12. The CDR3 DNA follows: TGTGCCAGCAGCACCGGTACAGGGGGCATTGGAAATGAGCAGTTCTTC. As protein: CASSTGTGGIGNEQFF.

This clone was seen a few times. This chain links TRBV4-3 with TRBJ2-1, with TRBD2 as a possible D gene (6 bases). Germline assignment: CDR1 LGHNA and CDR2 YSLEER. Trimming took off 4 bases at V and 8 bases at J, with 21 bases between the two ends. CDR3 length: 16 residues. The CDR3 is CASSRWARDLGHEQFF. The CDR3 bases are TGCGCCAGCAGCCGGTGGGCCCGGGACTTGGGGCATGAGCAGTTCTTC.

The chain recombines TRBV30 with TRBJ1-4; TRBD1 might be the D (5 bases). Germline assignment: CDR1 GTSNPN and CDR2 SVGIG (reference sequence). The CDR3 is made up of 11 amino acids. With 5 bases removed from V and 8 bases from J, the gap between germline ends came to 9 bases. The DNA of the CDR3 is TGTGCCTGGGGGGCAAGGGAAAAACTGTTTTTT. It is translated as CAWGAREKLFF.

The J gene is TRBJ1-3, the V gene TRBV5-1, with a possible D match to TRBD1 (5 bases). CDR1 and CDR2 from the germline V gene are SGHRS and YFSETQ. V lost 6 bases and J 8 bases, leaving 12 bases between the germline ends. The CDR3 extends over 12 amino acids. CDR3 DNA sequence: TGCGCCAGCACCCCGGGGGGGGACACCATATATTTT. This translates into CASTPGGDTIYF.

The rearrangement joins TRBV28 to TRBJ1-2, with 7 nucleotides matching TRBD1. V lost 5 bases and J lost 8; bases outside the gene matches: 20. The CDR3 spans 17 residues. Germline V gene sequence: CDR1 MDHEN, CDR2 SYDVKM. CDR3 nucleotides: TGTGCCAGCAGTCCGCCTGGGGCAGGGGGATTTGTTAAGGGCTACACCTTC. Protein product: CASSPPGAGGFVKGYTF.

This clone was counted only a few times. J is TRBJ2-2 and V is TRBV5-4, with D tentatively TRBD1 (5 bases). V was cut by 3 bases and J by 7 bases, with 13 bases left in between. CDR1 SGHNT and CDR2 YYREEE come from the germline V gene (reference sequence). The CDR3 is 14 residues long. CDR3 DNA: TGTGCCAGCAGCTCCGGACATCCCCGCGGGGAGCTGTTTTTT. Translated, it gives CASSSGHPRGELFF.

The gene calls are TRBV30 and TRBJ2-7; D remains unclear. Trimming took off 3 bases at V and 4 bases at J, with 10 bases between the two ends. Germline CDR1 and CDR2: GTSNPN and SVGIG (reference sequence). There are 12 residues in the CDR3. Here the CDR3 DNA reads TGTGCCTGGAGACAGAGTGGTTACGAGCAGTACTTC. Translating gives CAWRQSGYEQYF.

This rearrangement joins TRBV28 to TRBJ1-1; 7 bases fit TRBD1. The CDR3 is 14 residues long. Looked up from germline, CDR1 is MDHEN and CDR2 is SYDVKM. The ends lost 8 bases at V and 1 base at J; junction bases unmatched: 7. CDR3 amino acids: CASLTGARNTEAFF. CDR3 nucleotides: TGTGCCAGCCTAACAGGGGCGAGGAACACTGAAGCTTTCTTT.

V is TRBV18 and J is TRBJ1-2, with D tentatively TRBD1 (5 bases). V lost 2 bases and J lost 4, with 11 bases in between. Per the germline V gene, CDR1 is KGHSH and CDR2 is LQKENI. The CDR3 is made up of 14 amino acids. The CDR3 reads CASSPAGGFYGYTF. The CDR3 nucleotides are TGTGCCAGCTCACCAGCCGGGGGTTTCTATGGCTACACCTTC.